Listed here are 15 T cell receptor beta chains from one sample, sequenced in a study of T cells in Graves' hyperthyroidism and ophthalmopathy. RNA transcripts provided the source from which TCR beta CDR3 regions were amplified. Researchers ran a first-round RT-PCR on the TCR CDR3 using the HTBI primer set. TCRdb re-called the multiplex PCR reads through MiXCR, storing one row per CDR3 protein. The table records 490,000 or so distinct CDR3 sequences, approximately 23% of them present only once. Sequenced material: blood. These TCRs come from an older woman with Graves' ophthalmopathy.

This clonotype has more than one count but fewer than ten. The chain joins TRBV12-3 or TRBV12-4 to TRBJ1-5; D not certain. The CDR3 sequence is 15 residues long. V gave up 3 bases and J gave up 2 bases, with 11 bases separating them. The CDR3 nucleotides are TGTGCCAGCAGTTTTGCGAGGGTGGGCAATCAGCCCCAGCATTTT. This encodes CASSFARVGNQPQHF.

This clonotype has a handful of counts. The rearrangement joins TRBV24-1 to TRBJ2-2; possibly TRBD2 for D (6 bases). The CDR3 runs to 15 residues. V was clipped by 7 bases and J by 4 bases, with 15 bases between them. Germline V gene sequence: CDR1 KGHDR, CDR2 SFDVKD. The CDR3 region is CATSETSFSTGELFF. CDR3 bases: TGTGCCACCAGCGAGACTAGTTTTAGCACCGGGGAGCTGTTTTTT.

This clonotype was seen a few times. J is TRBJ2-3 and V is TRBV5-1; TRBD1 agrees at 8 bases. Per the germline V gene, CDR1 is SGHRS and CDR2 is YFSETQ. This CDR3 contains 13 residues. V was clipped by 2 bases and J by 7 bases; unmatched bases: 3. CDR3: CASSFQGAHTQYF. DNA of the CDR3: TGCGCCAGCAGCTTTCAGGGGGCACATACGCAGTATTTT.

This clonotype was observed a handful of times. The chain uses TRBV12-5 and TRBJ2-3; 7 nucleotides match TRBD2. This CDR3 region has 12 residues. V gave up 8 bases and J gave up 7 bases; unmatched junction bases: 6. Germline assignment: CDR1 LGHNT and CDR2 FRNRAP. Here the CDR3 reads CASRGGSNTQYF. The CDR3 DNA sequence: TGTGCTAGTCGGGGCGGGAGTAATACGCAGTATTTT.

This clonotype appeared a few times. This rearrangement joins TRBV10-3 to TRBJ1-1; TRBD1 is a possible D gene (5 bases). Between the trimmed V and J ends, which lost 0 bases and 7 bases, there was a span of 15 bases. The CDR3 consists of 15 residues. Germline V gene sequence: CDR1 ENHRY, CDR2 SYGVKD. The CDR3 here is CAISESGRDLVEAFF. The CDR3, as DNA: TGTGCCATCAGTGAGTCGGGCAGGGATTTGGTTGAAGCTTTCTTT.

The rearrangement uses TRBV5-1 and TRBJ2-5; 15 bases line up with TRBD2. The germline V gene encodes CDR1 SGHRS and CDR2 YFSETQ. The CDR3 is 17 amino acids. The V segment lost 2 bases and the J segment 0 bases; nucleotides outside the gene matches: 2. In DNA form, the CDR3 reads TGCGCCAGCAGCTTAGGACTAGCGGGAGGGGACCAAGAGACCCAGTACTTC. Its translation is CASSLGLAGGDQETQYF.

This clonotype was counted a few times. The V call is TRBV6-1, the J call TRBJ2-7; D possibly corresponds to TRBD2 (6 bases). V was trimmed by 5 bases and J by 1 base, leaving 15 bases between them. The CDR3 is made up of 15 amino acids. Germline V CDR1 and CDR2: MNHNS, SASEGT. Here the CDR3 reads CASSYRGTASYEQYF. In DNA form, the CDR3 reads TGTGCCAGCAGTTACCGGGGGACGGCGTCCTACGAGCAGTACTTC.

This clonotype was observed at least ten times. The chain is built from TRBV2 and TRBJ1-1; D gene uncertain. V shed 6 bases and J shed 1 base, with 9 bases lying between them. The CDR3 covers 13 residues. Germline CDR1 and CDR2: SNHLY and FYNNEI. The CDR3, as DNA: TGTGCCAGCAGGTCACAACCGAACACTGAAGCTTTCTTT. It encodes CASRSQPNTEAFF.

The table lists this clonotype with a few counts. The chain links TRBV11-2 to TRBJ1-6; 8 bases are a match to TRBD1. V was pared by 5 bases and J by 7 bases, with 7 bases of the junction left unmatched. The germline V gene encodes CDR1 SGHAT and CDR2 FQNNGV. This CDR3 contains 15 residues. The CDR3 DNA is TGTGCCAGCAGCCCGGGGACAGGACGCAATTCACCCCTCCACTTT. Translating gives CASSPGTGRNSPLHF.

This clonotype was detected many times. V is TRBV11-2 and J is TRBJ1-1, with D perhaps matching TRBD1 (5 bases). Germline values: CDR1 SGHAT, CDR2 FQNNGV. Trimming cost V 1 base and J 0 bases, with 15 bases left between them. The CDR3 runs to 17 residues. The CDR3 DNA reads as TGTGCCAGCAGCTTAGGAGTTGGGGGAGTTGTGAACACTGAAGCTTTCTTT. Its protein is CASSLGVGGVVNTEAFF.

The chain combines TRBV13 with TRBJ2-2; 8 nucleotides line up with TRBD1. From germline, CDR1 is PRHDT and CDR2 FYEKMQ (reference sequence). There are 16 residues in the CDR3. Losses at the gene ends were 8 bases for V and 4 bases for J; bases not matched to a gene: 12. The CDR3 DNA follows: TGTGCCAGCCAACTACCGACAGGGGAGAGCACCGGGGAGCTGTTTTTT. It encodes CASQLPTGESTGELFF.

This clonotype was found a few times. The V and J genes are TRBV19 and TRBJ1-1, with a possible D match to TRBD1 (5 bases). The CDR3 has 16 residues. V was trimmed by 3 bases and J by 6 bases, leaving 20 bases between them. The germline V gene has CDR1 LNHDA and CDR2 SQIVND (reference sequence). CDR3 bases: TGTGCCAGTAGTATTACCCTGTGGCAGGGAGTCCCTGAAGCTTTCTTT. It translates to CASSITLWQGVPEAFF.

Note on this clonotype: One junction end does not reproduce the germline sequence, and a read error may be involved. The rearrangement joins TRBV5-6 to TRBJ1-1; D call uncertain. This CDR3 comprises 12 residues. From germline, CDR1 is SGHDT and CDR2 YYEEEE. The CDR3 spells CASSRGNTKAFF. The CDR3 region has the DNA TGTGCCAGCAGCCGGGGTAACACTAAAGCTTTCTTT.

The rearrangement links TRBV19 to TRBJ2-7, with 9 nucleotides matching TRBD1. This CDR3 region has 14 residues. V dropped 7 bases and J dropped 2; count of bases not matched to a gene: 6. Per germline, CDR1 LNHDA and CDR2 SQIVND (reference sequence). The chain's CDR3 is CASISGTGPYEQYF. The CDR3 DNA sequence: TGTGCCAGTATCTCCGGGACAGGGCCCTACGAGCAGTACTTC.

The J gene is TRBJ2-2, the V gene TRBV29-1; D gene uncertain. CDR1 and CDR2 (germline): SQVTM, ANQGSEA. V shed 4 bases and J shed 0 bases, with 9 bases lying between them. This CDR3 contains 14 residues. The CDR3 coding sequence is TGCAGCGTTGTTGTCGGACCGAACACCGGGGAGCTGTTTTTT. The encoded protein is CSVVVGPNTGELFF.